What follows are 22 T cell receptor beta chains derived from one specimen sequenced in a study of blood T cell repertoires in COVID-19. TCRdb's table, derived via immunoSEQ multiplex PCR, lists solely in-frame clones and lacks some. The sample holds under 45,000 clones, about 81% seen once. Source material: peripheral blood. These receptors originate from a human donor in a cohort sampled during active COVID-19.

The rearrangement links TRBV19 to TRBJ2-5; possible D gene TRBD1, 5 bases. The germline V and J ends were trimmed by 8 bases and 5 bases, with 15 bases remaining between them. The CDR3 has 13 residues. Germline V CDR1 and CDR2: LNHDA, SQIVND (reference sequence). CDR3 residues: CASDQGQRETQYF. CDR3 nucleotides: TGTGCCAGTGACCAGGGTCAACGGGAGACCCAGTACTTC. Together with reference TRBV19 and TRBJ2-5, the CDR3 gives the full variable domain: DGGITQSPKYLFRKEGQNVTLSCEQNLNHDAMYWYRQDPGQGLRLIYYSQIVNDFQKGDIAEGYSVSREKKESFPLTVTSAQKNPTAFYLCASDQGQRETQYFGPGTRLLVL.

In this sample, this clone turned up once. V is TRBV5-1 and J is TRBJ1-1, with D hard to call. Deletions cut 5 bases from V and 5 bases from J, with 10 bases between. Germline V gene lookup returns CDR1 SGHRS and CDR2 YFSETQ. The CDR3 is made up of 12 amino acids. The CDR3 region is CASRREETEAFF. CDR3 sequence (DNA): TGCGCCAGCAGAAGGGAGGAAACTGAAGCTTTCTTT.

The gene calls are TRBV28 and TRBJ1-1, with a possible D match to TRBD1 (6 bases). The germline gives CDR1 MDHEN, CDR2 SYDVKM. V was shortened by 4 bases and J by 0 bases, with 9 bases between the two germline ends. This CDR3 spans 14 amino acids. CDR3 protein: CASSSPGVNTEAFF. The CDR3 DNA reads as TGTGCCAGCAGTTCCCCAGGGGTGAACACTGAAGCTTTCTTT.

The sample holds one count of this clone. The chain is built from TRBV3-1 (or the pseudogene TRBV3-2) and TRBJ2-2; possible D gene TRBD1, 6 bases. Germline CDR1 LGHDT, CDR2 YNNKEL (reference sequence). The CDR3 loop spans 14 amino acids. In DNA, the CDR3 is TGTGGATCGAGCAGGGGTACGGGCACCGGGGAGCTGTTTTTT. It specifies CGSSRGTGTGELFF.

With regard to this clone: Other DNA sequences of this sample code for an identical CDR3. The chain combines TRBV19 with TRBJ1-5, with 8 bases fitting TRBD1. Germline CDR1 and CDR2: LNHDA and SQIVND (reference sequence). Germline trimming cut 5 bases from V and 2 bases from J; bases unmatched to any gene: 2. CDR3 size: 14 residues. The CDR3 DNA follows: TGTGCCAGTAGTGGGACAGGAGGCAATCAGCCCCAGCATTTT. It yields the protein CASSGTGGNQPQHF.

The chain is built from TRBV24-1 and TRBJ2-1; 8 bases map to TRBD1. The CDR3 loop spans 16 amino acids. The germline CDR1 and CDR2 sequences are KGHDR and SFDVKD. V gave up 5 bases and J gave up 4 bases; unmatched junction bases: 9. This chain's CDR3 is CATSAPHRTGYNEQFF. The CDR3 nucleotides are TGTGCCACCAGTGCCCCCCATAGGACAGGGTACAATGAGCAGTTCTTC.

This rearrangement joins TRBV4-1 to TRBJ1-4; 9 nucleotides align to TRBD1. Germline CDR1 reads MGHRA; CDR2 reads YSYEKL. V gave up 4 bases and J gave up 8 bases; unmatched junction bases: 14. The CDR3 is made up of 17 amino acids. The CDR3 sequence is CASSPSGSTGGLEKLFF. In nucleotides, the CDR3 is TGCGCCAGCAGCCCAAGTGGTTCGACAGGGGGTTTAGAAAAACTGTTTTTT.

In regard to this clone: Compared with germline, one end of the junction differs, possibly owing to a read error. This chain links TRBV7-7 with TRBJ2-5; 8 positions match TRBD2. The CDR3 is 15 amino acids. Germline lookup yields CDR1 SSHAT and CDR2 FNYEAQ (reference sequence). The CDR3 nucleotides read TGTGCTAGCAGCTTAAACGACGGGGGGGAAGAGACCCAGTACTTC. As protein: CASSLNDGGEETQYF.

The chain combines TRBV12-1 with TRBJ2-2; the D call TRBD1 from the table was never checked on the DNA. TRBV12-1 is classified as a pseudogene. CDR3 length: 18 amino acids. The CDR3 loop reads CASSFATGPGENTGELFF. For the CDR3, the DNA is TGTGCCAGCAGCTTTGCGACAGGGCCCGGGGAGAACACCGGGGAGCTGTTTTTT.

This clone was counted only a few times. The V gene is TRBV3-1 (or the pseudogene TRBV3-2), the J gene TRBJ2-2; 8 nucleotides line up with TRBD1. Germline V gives CDR1 LGHDT, CDR2 YNNKEL (reference sequence). The junction had 7 bases not matched to a gene; V was cut back by 5 bases and J by 5 bases. The CDR3 loop spans 15 amino acids. CDR3 region: CASSTGTGRTGELFF. The CDR3 coding sequence is TGTGCCAGCAGCACCGGGACAGGTAGAACCGGGGAGCTGTTTTTT.

This clone was counted a few times. The chain employs TRBV19 and TRBJ1-5, with 11 bases fitting TRBD1. This CDR3 spans 14 amino acids. CDR1 and CDR2 from the germline V gene are LNHDA and SQIVND (reference sequence). With 6 bases clipped from V and 4 bases from J, the junction kept 2 bases outside the gene matches. CDR3 in amino acids: CASRGTGGNQPQHF. Here the CDR3 DNA reads TGTGCCAGTAGGGGGACAGGGGGGAATCAGCCCCAGCATTTT.

This chain joins TRBV7-2 and TRBJ2-7, with D possibly being TRBD2 (6 bases). Looked up from germline, CDR1 is SGHTA and CDR2 is FQGNSA. V shed 6 bases and J shed 0 bases, with 12 bases lying between them. The CDR3 consists of 14 residues. CDR3 sequence: CASRGRDFSYEQYF. The CDR3 DNA is TGTGCCAGCAGGGGTCGGGACTTCTCCTACGAGCAGTACTTC. The full variable domain, its missing parts supplied by reference TRBV7-2 and TRBJ2-7, is GAGVSQSPSNKVTEKGKDVELRCDPISGHTALYWYRQSLGQGLEFLIYFQGNSAPDKSGLPSDRFSAERTGGSVSTLTIQRTQQEDSAVYLCASRGRDFSYEQYFGPGTRLTVT.

The chain employs TRBV7-7 and TRBJ2-1; 10 bases agree with TRBD2. The germline CDR1 and CDR2 sequences are SSHAT and FNYEAQ (reference sequence). With 3 bases clipped from V and 6 bases from J, the junction kept 5 bases outside the gene matches. The length of the CDR3 is 15 residues. The chain's CDR3 is CASSFGTSARNEQFF. The CDR3 nucleotides read TGTGCCAGCAGCTTCGGGACTAGCGCGCGCAATGAGCAGTTCTTC.

The rearrangement uses TRBV6-5 and TRBJ2-5; a possible D gene is TRBD2 (6 bases). Per germline, CDR1 MNHEY and CDR2 SVGAGI. CDR3 length equals 15 residues. V was pared by 0 bases and J by 2 bases, with 10 bases between. Here the CDR3 DNA reads TGTGCCAGCAGTTACTCGATTCGGGGGCAAGAGACCCAGTACTTC. Translated, it gives CASSYSIRGQETQYF.

This rearrangement joins TRBV5-5 to TRBJ1-4, with D hard to call. The CDR3 is 14 residues long. CDR1 and CDR2 (germline): SGHKS, YYEKEE (reference sequence). Trimming removed 1 base from V and 1 base from J, with 5 bases in between. CDR3 region: CASSLRVTNEKLFF. The CDR3 DNA follows: TGTGCCAGCAGCTTGCGAGTAACTAATGAAAAACTGTTTTTT. Together with reference TRBV5-5 and TRBJ1-4, the CDR3 gives the full variable domain: DAGVTQSPTHLIKTRGQQVTLRCSPISGHKSVSWYQQVLGQGPQFIFQYYEKEERGRGNFPDRFSARQFPNYSSELNVNALLLGDSALYLCASSLRVTNEKLFFGSGTQLSVL.

The chain employs TRBV7-8 and TRBJ1-5, with 9 bases matching TRBD1. CDR1 and CDR2 (germline): SGHVS, FQNEAQ. This CDR3 is built from 17 residues. V shed 2 bases and J 0 bases; nucleotides not matched to a gene: 5. The CDR3 nucleotides read TGTGCCAGCAGCTTATTGGGGACAGGGTTTAGCAATCAGCCCCAGCATTTT. Amino acid sequence: CASSLLGTGFSNQPQHF.

This chain uses TRBV27 with TRBJ2-3; 9 nucleotides match TRBD2. The trim removed 6 bases at V and 10 bases at J, leaving 20 bases unmatched. There are 17 residues in the CDR3. Germline assignment: CDR1 MNHEY and CDR2 SMNVEV (reference sequence). Written as DNA, the CDR3 is TGTGCCAGCAGCATCAGGACTAGCGTTCGTGTTGCCGATGCGCAGTATTTT. This gives the protein CASSIRTSVRVADAQYF.

Worth noting for this clone: The sample contains more than one DNA sequence encoding this CDR3. The rearrangement links TRBV5-1 to TRBJ2-1; 13 nucleotides agree with TRBD2. Per the germline V gene, CDR1 is SGHRS and CDR2 is YFSETQ. CDR3 size: 15 residues. V was pared by 2 bases and J by 7 bases, with 3 bases of the junction left unmatched. The CDR3 nucleotides are TGCGCCAGCAGCTTAGGACTAGCGGGGGTTAATGAGCAGTTCTTC. Protein product: CASSLGLAGVNEQFF.

This chain links TRBV5-8 with TRBJ1-1, with 7 bases fitting TRBD1. The V and J ends lost 0 bases and 5 bases, in that order; junction bases with no gene match: 4. Germline values: CDR1 SGHTS, CDR2 YDEGEE. This CDR3 is built from 14 residues. CDR3 DNA sequence: TGTGCCAGCAGCTTGGGGACAGGACCGACTGAAGCTTTCTTT. Translation: CASSLGTGPTEAFF.

V usage is TRBV28 and J usage is TRBJ1-6; 7 bases fit TRBD1. The V and J ends lost 6 bases and 9 bases, in that order; junction bases with no gene match: 11. The germline CDR1 and CDR2 sequences are MDHEN and SYDVKM. This CDR3 is built from 15 residues. The CDR3 DNA reads as TGTGCCAGCAGCATGTCAGGGGGAGTTGCTTCACCCCTCCACTTT. This sequence encodes CASSMSGGVASPLHF.

This clone was seen ten or more times. The chain links TRBV11-1 to TRBJ1-5; no clear D gene. The CDR3 runs 15 residues. Germline V gene data show CDR1 as SGHAT and CDR2 as FQDESV (reference sequence). Deletions cut 1 base from V and 5 bases from J, with 12 bases between. The DNA for the CDR3 is TGTGCCAGCAGCTTAGAATTTTTCCGGGATCAGCCCCAGCATTTT. This translates into CASSLEFFRDQPQHF. Variable domain in full (rest from reference TRBV11-1 and TRBJ1-5): EAEVAQSPRYKITEKSQAVAFWCDPISGHATLYWYRQILGQGPELLVQFQDESVVDDSQLPKDRFSAERLKGVDSTLKIQPAELGDSAMYLCASSLEFFRDQPQHFGDGTRLSIL.

The chain links TRBV3-1 (or the pseudogene TRBV3-2) to TRBJ2-2, with D perhaps TRBD2 (5 bases). Germline V gene data show CDR1 as LGHDT and CDR2 as YNNKEL (reference sequence). Trimming removed 5 bases from V and 13 bases from J, with 23 bases in between. There are 15 residues in the CDR3. The CDR3 region is CASSSRASQLPRLFF. CDR3 in DNA: TGTGCCAGCAGCTCTCGGGCTAGCCAATTACCTAGGCTGTTTTTT.